This section outlines one TCR beta chain sequence together with its context. Its matching antigen is unknown. This specimen comes from a study of OX40 agonist ivuxolimab in advanced cancers. At the level of the study: Treatment received earlier with anti-PD-1, anti-PD-L1 or anti-CTLA-4 agents was allowed, and approximately 44% had some.

Regarding the study as a whole: Expanded clones were, on average, more numerous among CD8+ T cells than CD4+.

The method was immunoSEQ multiplex PCR; TCRdb's version includes in-frame clones alone and lacks a portion of them. Of roughly 70,000 clones in the sample, roughly 85% were seen once. The sample here was CD4+ or CD8+ T cells sorted from blood, taken in a trial of the OX40 agonist ivuxolimab. The TCR comes from an adult with an advanced solid tumor such as melanoma, head and neck, liver or kidney cancer.

The CDR3 loop reads CASSLGTGNQPQHF. The CDR3 bases are TGTGCCAGCTCACTAGGGACAGGGAATCAGCCCCAGCATTTT. The rearrangement uses TRBV18 and TRBJ1-5; 9 nucleotides match TRBD1. The CDR3 is made up of 14 amino acids. The V gene's germline CDR1 is KGHSH and CDR2 LQKENI. The V and J ends lost 4 bases and 4 bases, in that order; junction bases with no gene match: 2.